Sequencing of this T cell receptor (beta chain) was carried out in a study of T cell responses to AZD1222 COVID-19 vaccine. Concerning this clone: Its antigen is as yet unknown.

Study-wide results and limits: Reportedly, nearly half the spike-specific TCRs target unmutated variant regions. Mostly white British, mostly female donors; authors suggested clonal diversity may be underestimated.

CDR1 is SGHTA and CDR2 is FQGTGA in the germline V gene. V shed 5 bases and J 7 bases; nucleotides not matched to a gene: 7. The CDR3 runs 16 residues. Data came from immunoSEQ multiplex PCR; TCRdb stores just in-frame clones and leaves some out. Of about 56,000 clones in the sample, 70% to 90% are singletons; the top ten hold 16%. The receptor was derived from an adult in good health. Specimen: peripheral blood, collected on day 0 of AZD1222 vaccination. The rearrangement joins TRBV7-3 to TRBJ2-1; 14 bases agree with TRBD2. The CDR3 nucleotides read TGTGCCAGCAGCCCATCGACTAGCGGGAGGGTTAATGAGCAGTTCTTC. Protein product: CASSPSTSGRVNEQFF.